This T cell receptor (beta chain) was sequenced in a study of spatial heterogeneity in lung cancer (dated by TCRdb to the late 2010s). Some background on the complete study: Beta-chain transcripts were consistently detected in greater numbers than alpha-chain transcripts, which likely reflects a higher abundance of beta-chain transcripts. In the raw uncorrected reads, each unique combination of TCR and UMI appeared more than ten times on average. In non-small cell lung cancer, the study made a quantitative comparison of TCR alpha and beta repertoires among multiple tumor regions, matched nontumor lung and blood. TCR repertoire features were related to nonsynonymous mutation counts determined by whole-exome sequencing of tumor tissue. At surgery, some 220 tumor regions, almost 65 matched nontumor lung samples and more than 50 PBMC samples were TCR-sequenced for both alpha and beta chains. What the authors observed across the whole study: Confirming at a functional level the hypothesis that regional TCRs recognize regional mutations was considered to require additional single-cell paired TCR alpha and beta sequencing. Ubiquitous expanded tumor TCRs were detected in blood more often at tumor resection than at routine follow-up.

Clipping removes 0 bases from V and 3 bases from J, with 13 as the unmatched junction base count. Inclusive of the bounding cysteine and phenylalanine, the CDR3 is 19 residues long. Only the CDR3 region is kept as DNA, spanning 57 bases read in frame from base 1. From the germline V gene, CDR1 is MNHEY and CDR2 is SVGAGI. The time point label, read with the paper, signifies: sample taken at primary tumor resection. Donors were around 69 patients with early-stage, untreated non-small cell lung cancer from the lung TRACERx cohort. Whole RNA extracted from tumor and nontumor lung tissue, or from cryopreserved PBMC samples, was used for TCR sequencing without cell sorting. A patient was chosen for TCR sequencing only when enough RNA was available from at least two tumor regions. This clonotype was recorded many times. Its antigen remains unidentified. Base-call qualities are not available, and no considerably larger clone is one nucleotide away.

Preparation of the library involved 5' RACE. The sequencer was a NextSeq 500. To allow correction of PCR and sequencing errors, the TCR library protocol tagged every TCR cDNA molecule with a unique molecular identifier. Under the source paper's analysis protocol: TCR identification, UMI-based error correction and CDR3 extraction were all carried out with Decombinator tools. Expanded TCRs were defined as those above a frequency of 2 per 1,000, corresponding to the top 1% of the tumor frequency distribution. Each repertoire was subsampled 100 times to 5,000 TCRs, after which Renyi diversity was computed with the R vegan package. To build CDR3 similarity networks, amino acid triplet string-kernel similarity was used, and CDR3s were connected when their pairwise similarity was above 0.82. The public reads were reanalyzed by TCRdb: fastp trimming at Q25, MiXCR alignment, in-frame beta chains only. Rows are combined by CDR3 protein, so each entry shows the most common genes and DNA. Here the V and J calls rest on TCRdb's processing, not on the authors' analysis. In all, the sample holds about 45,000 distinct CDR3 sequences, and roughly an eighth of those were seen once. 50% to 65% of the sample is taken by the ten largest.

The sequence came from a male donor with early-stage non-small cell lung cancer. This chain joins TRBV6-5 to TRBJ2-7; TRBD1 agrees with 11 junctional bases. This specimen was PBMCs, taken at surgery. The CDR3 reads CASSYSRWDRGIGFYEQYF. The bases are TGTGCCAGCAGTTACTCGAGATGGGACAGGGGGATTGGTTTCTACGAGCAGTACTTC.